This T cell receptor (beta chain) was sequenced for a study of blood T cell repertoires in COVID-19. The overall study: Samples taken during acute and convalescent COVID-19 were collected in the United States, Italy and Spain. In each case, the material was cDNA or gDNA derived from T cells, B-cell-depleted T cells, or PBMCs.

Methods used by the authors: By means of reference gene primer amplification, nucleated cell counts were estimated. Sequencing used immunoSEQ multiplex PCR; TCRdb keeps in-frame clones, though not all of them. V and J calls and clone size are copied from that table; D and trimming were computed from the DNA. The table records approximately 260,000 clones, roughly 80% of them present only once. The sample taken for sequencing was peripheral blood. The sequence derives from a woman of 80 years or more with acute or convalescent COVID-19.

In nucleotides, the CDR3 is TGTGCCAGCAGTTTGGCGGGGGCCCAGCCCCAGCATTTT. This codes for CASSLAGAQPQHF. The chain combines TRBV28 with TRBJ1-5, with D perhaps TRBD1 (6 bases). Germline V gene lookup returns CDR1 MDHEN and CDR2 SYDVKM. The ends were cut back, 3 bases at V and 7 bases at J, with 10 bases in the middle. The CDR3 sequence is 13 residues long. Looking up the rest from reference TRBV28 and TRBJ1-5 gives the full variable domain: DVKVTQSSRYLVKRTGEKVFLECVQDMDHENMFWYRQDPGLGLRLIYFSYDVKMKEKGDIPEGYSVSREKKERFSLILESASTNQTSMYLCASSLAGAQPQHFGDGTRLSIL.